These T cell receptor beta chains were read from a single sample in a study of blood T cell repertoires in COVID-19. TCRdb's copy holds only in-frame clones and misses some; the assay was immunoSEQ multiplex PCR. The table includes approximately 89,000 clones, approximately 92% detected once. Material for sequencing was peripheral blood. Source of these receptors: an older woman with active COVID-19. Both conserved end residues are part of each CDR3. The D gene is left open where the match is weak. Where a row states a size, it is once, few, many or the class of an expanded clone; other rows omit it.

TRBJ2-2,TRBV9,TRBD2,NA,TGTGCCAGCAGCTCCAGACTAGCGGGGGACACCGGGGAGCTGTTTTTT,CASSSRLAGDTGELFF
TRBJ2-3,TRBV29-1,TRBD2,NA,TGCAGCGTTGAAGAGACTAGCGGGCGCGGCACAGATACGCAGTATTTT,CSVEETSGRGTDTQYF
TRBJ2-5,TRBV18,TRBD2,NA,TGTGCCAGCTCGCCGACTAGCGGGAATGACGGAGAGACCCAGTACTTC,CASSPTSGNDGETQYF
TRBJ2-1,TRBV5-1,TRBD1,NA,TGCGCCAGCAGCGTAGCCGGGACAGGGGGCTTCGATGAGCAGTTCTTC,CASSVAGTGGFDEQFF
TRBJ2-2,TRBV12-2,NA,NA,TGTGCAAGTCGCTTAGAAGCTAGCGGGAGTAGATTCACCGGGGAGCTGTTTTTT,CASRLEASGSRFTGELFF
TRBJ1-1,TRBV5-1,NA,NA,TGCGCCAGCAGCCTTACCGGGGATTCGGCTTTCTTT,CASSLTGDSAFF
TRBJ2-1,TRBV24-1,TRBD2,NA,TGTGCCACCAGTGATCTCGGGACTAGTGACTCAATGAGGCAGTTCTTC,CATSDLGTSDSMRQFF
TRBJ2-7,TRBV18,TRBD1,once,TGTGCCAGCTCACCTCCGGGACAGGGGCCAAACGAGCAGTACTTC,CASSPPGQGPNEQYF
TRBJ2-7,TRBV11-1,TRBD1,NA,TGTGCCAGCAGCTTGGAGACAGGGGTCGGCGAGCAGTACTTC,CASSLETGVGEQYF
TRBJ2-1,TRBV27,NA,NA,TGTGCCAGCAGTTTATTGGGACTGCCCAGCTCCTACAATGAGCAGTTCTTC,CASSLLGLPSSYNEQFF
TRBJ2-5,TRBV30,TRBD1,NA,TGTGCCTGGATGACAGGGGGAGAGACCCAGTACTTC,CAWMTGGETQYF
TRBJ1-6,TRBV19,NA,NA,TGTGCCAGTAGTACCCCCTCGAGGAGCTCCTATAATTCACCCCTCCACTTT,CASSTPSRSSYNSPLHF
TRBJ1-5,TRBV7-2,TRBD1,once,TGTGCCAGCAGCCCGCGGACAGGCCCAAGTCAGCCCCAGCATTTT,CASSPRTGPSQPQHF
TRBJ1-1,TRBV7-2,TRBD1,NA,TGTGCCAGCAGCTTATCCCGGGACAGGGCTGAAGCTTTCTTT,CASSLSRDRAEAFF
TRBJ2-1,TRBV21-1,NA,NA,TGTGCCAGCAGCAAAGACCTCCCTAGCGGGGGTCCCTACAATGAGCAGTTCTTC,CASSKDLPSGGPYNEQFF
TRBJ1-2,TRBV28,NA,NA,TGTGCCAGCAGTTCCGTCCCGGAGAACTATGGCTACACCTTC,CASSSVPENYGYTF
TRBJ2-2,TRBV28,TRBD2,NA,TGTGCCAGCCGAACTAGCGGGAGGGCCACCGGGGAGCTGTTTTTT,CASRTSGRATGELFF
TRBJ1-1,TRBV9,NA,once,TGTGCCAGCAGCGTAGGCCCAGAAAACACTGAAGCTTTCTTT,CASSVGPENTEAFF
TRBJ2-1,TRBV6-5,TRBD1,NA,TGTGCCAGCACCGACAGGGTTTGGAATGAGCAGTTCTTC,CASTDRVWNEQFF
TRBJ1-1,TRBV27,TRBD1,NA,TGTGCCAGCAGGAGGACAGGGGGCTTGAGGACTGAAGCTTTCTTT,CASRRTGGLRTEAFF
TRBJ2-7,TRBV25-1,NA,once,TGTGCCAGCAGTGAATCGAGCGGGCTGTCCTACGAGCAGTACTTC,CASSESSGLSYEQYF
TRBJ2-3,TRBV7-8,TRBD2,NA,TGTGCCAGCAGCACGGGACTAGGCACAGATACGCAGTATTTT,CASSTGLGTDTQYF
TRBJ2-7,TRBV11-3,NA,NA,TGTGCCAGCAGCTTAGCCGCGACAGACTACGAGCAGTACTTC,CASSLAATDYEQYF
TRBJ1-3,TRBV5-1,NA,NA,TGCGCCAGCAGCCAGGACAGTTCTGGAAACACCATATATTTT,CASSQDSSGNTIYF
TRBJ2-7,TRBV10-3,TRBD1,NA,TGTGCCATCAGTGAGACCACAGGGGGCCGGTACGAGCAGTACTTC,CAISETTGGRYEQYF
TRBJ2-5,TRBV11-3,NA,NA,TGTGCCAGCAGCTCAACGAACAGGGATAGGTACTTC,CASSSTNRDRYF
TRBJ2-1,TRBV9,TRBD2,NA,TGTGCCAGCAGCGTAGAGACTAGCGGGAGAGTGGAGCAGTTCTTC,CASSVETSGRVEQFF
TRBJ2-1,TRBV5-4,NA,NA,TGTGCCAGCAGCAAAAACAATTATGAGCAGTTCTTC,CASSKNNYEQFF
TRBJ2-7,TRBV29-1,TRBD1,NA,TGCAGCGTGGGGACAGCGCGGGAGCAGTACTTC,CSVGTAREQYF
TRBJ1-5,TRBV18,NA,NA,TGTGCCAGCTCACCCGGACATAACAATCAGCCCCAGCATTTT,CASSPGHNNQPQHF
TRBJ2-2,TRBV29-1,NA,NA,TGCAGCACGGGACAAAACACCGGGGAGCTGTTTTTT,CSTGQNTGELFF
TRBJ1-1,TRBV7-2,NA,NA,TGTGCCAGCAGCAGGGCGGGGCTTGGGAACACTGAAGCTTTCTTT,CASSRAGLGNTEAFF
TRBJ2-7,TRBV14,NA,NA,TGTGCCAGCAGCCAAGGGGCAGCCTACGAGCAGTACTTC,CASSQGAAYEQYF
TRBJ2-7,TRBV19,TRBD1,NA,TGTGCCAGTAGTACCAGGACAGGGGGCCCTCCCTACGAGCAGTACTTC,CASSTRTGGPPYEQYF
TRBJ1-1,TRBV5-1,NA,NA,TGCGCCAGCAGCTTGACTCCGGGCGCGGGGACTGAAGCTTTCTTT,CASSLTPGAGTEAFF
TRBJ2-5,TRBV7-2,NA,few,TGTGCCAGCAGGTCGGGGTCCGGAGAGACCCAGTACTTC,CASRSGSGETQYF
TRBJ2-7,TRBV12-5,NA,NA,TGTGCTAGTGGCCGGGACACCTACGAGCAGTACTTC,CASGRDTYEQYF
TRBJ2-1,TRBV24-1,NA,NA,TGTGCCACCAGGGCTTACAATGAGCAGTTCTTC,CATRAYNEQFF
TRBJ1-5,TRBV28,NA,NA,TGTGCCAGCAGCTGGGGGCGGAATCAGCCCCAGCATTTT,CASSWGRNQPQHF
TRBJ1-1,TRBV29-1,TRBD1,few,TGCAGCGTTTTAAGACAGGGGGCTGGTACTGAAGCTTTCTTT,CSVLRQGAGTEAFF
TRBJ2-1,TRBV6-2/TRBV6-3,TRBD2,NA,TGTGCCAGCAGTGACCAAATCAAGGTAGCGGGGGTTAATCCCTACAATGAGCAGTTCTTC,CASSDQIKVAGVNPYNEQFF
TRBJ2-5,TRBV10-3,NA,NA,TGTGCCATCAGTGAGTCGACTCGGGGGAAAGAGACCCAGTACTTC,CAISESTRGKETQYF
TRBJ2-7,TRBV28,NA,NA,TGTGCCAGCAGCTCTAAGGCAGGGTGGCCCTACGAGCAGTACTTC,CASSSKAGWPYEQYF
TRBJ1-2,TRBV6-4,NA,NA,TGTGCCAGCAGTGACAGGTGGAGGACCACGGCTAACTATGGCTACACCTTC,CASSDRWRTTANYGYTF
TRBJ2-3,TRBV10-1,NA,few,TGCGCCAGCAGTGAGATTAATAGGGGGGGCGTGGATACGCAGTATTTT,CASSEINRGGVDTQYF
TRBJ2-7,TRBV3-1/TRBV3-2,NA,NA,TGTGCCAGCAGCCAAGCCTCCTACGGGCAGTACTTC,CASSQASYGQYF
TRBJ2-7,TRBV19,NA,NA,TGTGCCAGTAGAAGGATTACAGGGGGGGACTACGAGCAGTACTTC,CASRRITGGDYEQYF
TRBJ2-3,TRBV19,TRBD2,NA,TGTGCCAGTAGAGGGGTAGCGGGGGGCACAGATACGCAGTATTTT,CASRGVAGGTDTQYF
TRBJ1-2,TRBV5-1,TRBD1,NA,TGCGCCAGCAGCTCTCCGGACAGGTCTTACTATGGCTACACCTTC,CASSSPDRSYYGYTF
TRBJ2-1,TRBV5-4,TRBD2,NA,TGTGCCAGCAGCTTGGAGTCAGCGGGGCGCGAGCAGTTCTTC,CASSLESAGREQFF
TRBJ1-1,TRBV7-9,NA,NA,TGTGCCAGCAGCTTAGCGGTACTCGACACTGAAGCTTTCTTT,CASSLAVLDTEAFF
TRBJ2-1,TRBV12-5,TRBD2,NA,TGTGCTAGTGGTTTGGGCGGGACTAGCGGGATACTTGGTGAGCAGTTCTTC,CASGLGGTSGILGEQFF
TRBJ2-1,TRBV7-2,NA,NA,TGTGCCAGCAGCTTAGTTGGGCCGAACAATGAGCAGTTCTTC,CASSLVGPNNEQFF
TRBJ1-5,TRBV5-1,TRBD1,NA,TGCGCCAGCAGCCCCGGGACAGGGGACCAGCCCCAGCATTTT,CASSPGTGDQPQHF
TRBJ1-3,TRBV6-6,NA,NA,TGTGCCAGCAGCCGCGGGAACTCTGGAAACACCATATATTTT,CASSRGNSGNTIYF
TRBJ1-1,TRBV11-2,NA,NA,TGTGCCAGCAGCCCCCAACAGCACTGGGCCACTGAAGCTTTCTTT,CASSPQQHWATEAFF